This record concerns one T cell receptor (beta chain) sequence. The antigen is undetermined. The data were taken from a study of T-cell memory formation after mild COVID-19. The study's findings and limits: Pre-infection memory showed some responding clones, and this suggested that cross-reactive memory joined. The main location of contracting CD4+ clones was CM and EM, and that of contracting CD8+ clones was EMRA.

TCRdb independently ran MiXCR on the 5' RACE reads; one entry per CDR3 protein. The table shows 160,000 or so distinct CDR3 sequences, with 25% to 40% occurring only once. Per germline, CDR1 SGDLS and CDR2 YYNGEE. V dropped 3 bases and J dropped 0 bases, with 9 bases sitting between them. CDR3 length: 14 amino acids. The sample was PBMCs or a T cell subset sorted from them (not recorded which). This clonotype was sampled from an adult woman who had mild COVID-19 (a few samples of this study predate the infection). Cell type and time point are not known. The genes are TRBV9 and TRBJ1-2; unclear D gene. CDR3 region: CASSASVSNYGYTF. In nucleotides, the CDR3 is TGTGCCAGCAGCGCCTCCGTGTCTAACTATGGCTACACCTTC.